These T cell receptor beta chains were read from a single sample in a study of T cells in Graves' hyperthyroidism and ophthalmopathy. In TCRdb, the multiplex PCR reads were re-called with MiXCR into one record per CDR3 protein. The table records about 500,000 distinct CDR3 sequences, 16% of them present only once. Sequenced sample: blood. The receptors derive from a woman between 18 and 30 years old with Graves' hyperthyroidism. Both conserved end residues are part of each CDR3. A D gene is named only where the DNA matches it firmly. Expanded clones get a size class; other rows say once, few or many, or leave the size out.

D gene,clone size,V gene,J gene,CDR3 DNA,CDR3 protein
TRBD2,-,TRBV25-1,TRBJ2-1,TGTGCCAGCAGTTCACTAAGCGGGACTAGCGGTTACAATGAGCAGTTCTTC,CASSSLSGTSGYNEQFF
-,-,TRBV19,TRBJ1-5,TGTGCCAGTAGTACAGGGATCAATCGGCCCCAGCATTTT,CASSTGINRPQHF
-,-,TRBV13,TRBJ2-7,TGTGCCAGCAGCTTAGGCGGCAGGAAGGGCCACGAGCAGTACTTC,CASSLGGRKGHEQYF
-,many,TRBV7-2,TRBJ1-6,TGTGCCAGCAGCTTAGCTACCTATAATTCACCCCTCCACTTT,CASSLATYNSPLHF
-,-,TRBV20-1,TRBJ1-6,TGCAGTGCTAGATCCGGGTCTAATTCACCCCTCCACTTT,CSARSGSNSPLHF
TRBD1,many,TRBV30,TRBJ2-7,TGTGCCTGGAGTGCGTCTTTTGGGACAGGGGTCTACGAGCAGTACTTC,CAWSASFGTGVYEQYF
-,many,TRBV20-1,TRBJ2-7,TGCAGTGCTAGACAGGACAACTCCTACGAGCAGTACTTC,CSARQDNSYEQYF
TRBD1,many,TRBV6-1,TRBJ1-1,TGTGCCAGCAGTTATTCCACAGGGGGCACTGAAGCTTTCTTT,CASSYSTGGTEAFF
-,many,TRBV4-3,TRBJ1-1,TGCGCCAGCAGCCAAGATGAGGTGACTGAAGCTTTCTTT,CASSQDEVTEAFF
-,-,TRBV6-1,TRBJ2-7,TGTGCCAGCTCACCACTTCCATCCCGTGGAGGGGGGAGCTCCTACGAGCAGTACTTC,CASSPLPSRGGGSSYEQYF
-,few,TRBV7-8,TRBJ2-7,TGTGCCAGCAGCTACCGGACAGCCTCCTACGAGCAGTACTTC,CASSYRTASYEQYF
-,-,TRBV29-1,TRBJ2-7,TGCAGCGTTGCCGAGACCAGCAATGAGCAGTACTTC,CSVAETSNEQYF
TRBD1,-,TRBV28,TRBJ2-5,TGTGCCAGCAGTCCCAAGGGACAGTCCCAAGAGACCCAGTACTTC,CASSPKGQSQETQYF
TRBD2,few,TRBV28,TRBJ2-2,TGTGCCAGCAGGATGGGACTAGCACCCACCGGGGAGCTGTTTTTT,CASRMGLAPTGELFF
-,many,TRBV20-1,TRBJ2-2,TGCAGTGCTAGAGATCTAACCACGGGGGACACCGGGGAGCTGTTTTTT,CSARDLTTGDTGELFF
TRBD1,few,TRBV4-1,TRBJ1-1,TGCGCCAGCAGCCAAGCCGGGACAGCTGAAGCTTTCTTT,CASSQAGTAEAFF
-,few,TRBV4-1,TRBJ1-2,TGCGCCAGCAGCCATCCACAGAGAGACCATGGCTACACCTTC,CASSHPQRDHGYTF
TRBD2,-,TRBV20-1,TRBJ2-1,TGCAGTGCTTCGAGACTAGCGGGGGACTACAATGAGCAGTTCTTC,CSASRLAGDYNEQFF
-,few,TRBV9,TRBJ1-2,TGTGCCAGCAGCGGCAGCTCGACAGCTCTTGATTATGGCTACACCTTC,CASSGSSTALDYGYTF
TRBD2,few,TRBV6-1,TRBJ2-1,TGTGCCAGCAGTGCTTCGCTAGCGGCCAATGAGCAGTTCTTC,CASSASLAANEQFF
TRBD2,many,TRBV6-1,TRBJ2-7,TGTGCCAGCAGTCTCCGACTAGCGGGAGGGCCAAAGTCCTACGAGCAGTACTTC,CASSLRLAGGPKSYEQYF
TRBD1,many,TRBV12-3/TRBV12-4,TRBJ2-7,TGTGCCAGCCGAACCGGGACAGAGAGTCCCGAGCAGTACTTC,CASRTGTESPEQYF
TRBD2,-,TRBV10-3,TRBJ2-7,TGTGCCGCGACTAGCGGTTCCTACGAGCAGTACTTC,CAATSGSYEQYF
-,-,TRBV15,TRBJ2-3,TGTGCCACCAGCACCCCGTTCTCTAGCACAGATACGCAGTATTTT,CATSTPFSSTDTQYF